This T cell receptor beta chain was obtained from a study of Ad26.COV2.S vaccination and SARS-CoV-2 variants. Only in-frame clones appear in the TCRdb table, and some are missing; sequencing was by immunoSEQ multiplex PCR. Of hundreds of thousands of clones detected, approximately 86% appear once; the ten largest clones hold roughly a tenth. The treatment: around 19 received Ad26.COV2.S at low or high dose, single or two shots; about 5 received placebo; per-sample allocation not given. Samples came from day 63 after the first vaccine or placebo injection. In Boston, an adult donor aged 18-55 years took part. Germline V lookup: CDR1 SGHRS, CDR2 YFSETQ. The CDR3 totals 13 residues. V lost 4 bases and J 5 bases, leaving 12 bases between the germline ends.

This receptor was identified in a person between 18 and 65 years old who received the Ad26.COV2.S COVID-19 vaccine or a placebo. The material sequenced was peripheral blood, taken in a trial of Ad26.COV2.S vaccine versus placebo. The chain employs TRBV5-1 and TRBJ1-1, with unresolved D. The CDR3 DNA is TGCGCCAGCAGCAGAGTTACAGAAACTGAAGCTTTCTTT. Amino acid sequence: CASSRVTETEAFF. The entire variable domain, with the rest obtained from reference TRBV5-1 and TRBJ1-1, is as follows: KAGVTQTPRYLIKTRGQQVTLSCSPISGHRSVSWYQQTPGQGLQFLFEYFSETQRNKGNFPGRFSGRQFSNSRSEMNVSTLELGDSALYLCASSRVTETEAFFGQGTRLTVV.